Each of the 28 T cell receptor beta chains below was sequenced from the same sample in a study of molecular identifiers for immune sequencing clone quantification. Via MiXCR, TCRdb re-called the PCR reads, giving one row per CDR3 protein. The sample has some 89,000 distinct CDR3 sequences; approximately 25% are singletons. The sample comprised naive CD8+ T cells from blood, with Jurkat cell RNA spiked in. Noted subset: FACS-sorted CD8+CD4-CCR7+CD45RA+ naive T cells. All receptors derive from a human donor in good health. Some libraries in this study had Jurkat cell RNA spiked in.

This clonotype was picked up many times. This chain connects TRBV27 to TRBJ2-7; D assignment may be TRBD1 or TRBD2 (5 bases each). Germline V gene lookup returns CDR1 MNHEY and CDR2 SMNVEV (reference sequence). The length of the CDR3 is 14 residues. Trimming took 5 bases from V and 1 from J, leaving 12 bases between them. CDR3 nucleotides: TGTGCCAGCAGTCCCGGGAAGGGGTCCTACGAGCAGTACTTC. This translates into CASSPGKGSYEQYF.

This clonotype was picked up a small number of times. The chain is built from TRBV3-1 and TRBJ1-1, with D maybe TRBD1 (6 bases). The CDR3 runs 15 residues. CDR1 LGHDT and CDR2 YNNKEL come from the germline V gene (reference sequence). With 4 bases removed from V and 4 bases from J, the gap between germline ends came to 16 bases. CDR3 nucleotide sequence: TGTGCCAGCAGCCGGGTGGGGGGCCGGGGCACTGAAGCTTTCTTT. Its translation is CASSRVGGRGTEAFF.

In its sample, this clonotype was seen many times. J is TRBJ1-5 and V is TRBV3-1, with unresolved D. CDR1 and CDR2 from the germline V gene are LGHDT and YNNKEL (reference sequence). CDR3 length: 14 residues. V was pared by 1 base and J by 0 bases, with 4 bases between. The CDR3 sequence is CASSQGGSNQPQHF. DNA for the CDR3: TGTGCCAGCAGCCAAGGTGGTAGCAATCAGCCCCAGCATTTT.

Note on this clonotype: A clone one base away is much larger, so this may be a read error. The chain combines TRBV19 with TRBJ1-5, with D possibly TRBD1 on 5 matching bases. This CDR3 is 12 amino acids long. The V gene's germline CDR1 is LNHDA and CDR2 SQIVND (reference sequence). The CDR3 nucleotides are TGTGCCAGTAGTATTGGGGGTCAGCCCCGGCATTTT. It translates to CASSIGGQPRHF.

This clonotype was detected once. This may come from a read error, since a much larger clone is one base off. The V and J genes are TRBV20-1 and TRBJ2-3; 12 bases are a match to TRBD2. From germline, CDR1 is DFQATT and CDR2 SNEGSKA (reference sequence). The length of the CDR3 is 18 residues. The CDR3 sequence: CSARDPLAGGIREDTQNF. The CDR3 nucleotides read TGCAGTGCTAGAGATCCCCTAGCGGGGGGGATAAGGGAAGATACGCAGAATTTT.

There are many counts of this clonotype. The chain recombines TRBV7-9 with TRBJ2-2; TRBD2 matches 11 bases. This CDR3 is built from 18 residues. The V gene end was trimmed by 1 base and the J gene end by 2 bases; junction bases not matched to a gene: 6. CDR1 and CDR2 from the germline V gene are SEHNR and FQNEAQ (reference sequence). The CDR3 DNA reads as TGTGCCAGCAGCTTAGGACTAGCGGGGCTGGTAAACACCGGGGAGCTGTTTTTT. This translates into CASSLGLAGLVNTGELFF.

This clonotype was detected once. A read error may explain this, as a much larger clone is one base away. The V gene is TRBV7-9, the J gene TRBJ2-3; possible D gene TRBD2, 5 bases. The CDR3 has 14 residues. Germline-derived CDR1 and CDR2 are SEHNR and FQNEAQ (reference sequence). The V gene lost 5 bases and the J gene lost 5 bases, with 14 bases spanning the gap. In DNA, the CDR3 is TGTGCCAGCAGCGTCGGACGGGGAAGAGATACGCAGTATTTT. Encoded protein: CASSVGRGRDTQYF.

The CDR3 coding sequence is TGTGCCAGCAGCCAGGGTGAGAACACCGGGGAGCTGTTTTTT. This translates into CASSQGENTGELFF. V gene TRBV27 combines with J gene TRBJ2-2; tentative D call: TRBD1 (5 bases). The CDR3 length is 14 residues. Germline V gene lookup returns CDR1 MNHEY and CDR2 SMNVEV (reference sequence). Trimming cost V 6 bases and J 1 base, with 9 bases left between them.

Ten or more counts support this clonotype. The chain carries TRBV11-2 and TRBJ2-5; TRBD1 is a possible D gene (6 bases). V gave up 6 bases and J gave up 2 bases, with 10 bases separating them. The CDR3 is 13 residues long. Germline CDR1 is SGHAT and CDR2 is FQNNGV. CDR3 sequence (DNA): TGTGCCAGCAGTGACAGGATACAAGAGACCCAGTACTTC. Translation: CASSDRIQETQYF.

This clonotype was observed a handful of times. The V call is TRBV20-1, the J call TRBJ2-7; tentatively, D is TRBD2 (6 bases). This CDR3 region has 16 residues. Germline V gives CDR1 DFQATT, CDR2 SNEGSKA (reference sequence). V was shortened by 3 bases and J by 0 bases, with 18 bases between the two germline ends. The CDR3 sequence is CSASPPGVTFSYEQYF. CDR3 in DNA: TGCAGTGCTAGTCCACCGGGGGTGACATTCTCCTACGAGCAGTACTTC.

To note about this clonotype: With a much larger clone just one base away, this may be a read error. The chain recombines TRBV9 with TRBJ1-1, with TRBD1 as a possible D gene (6 bases). The CDR3 is 15 amino acids. The germline V gene encodes CDR1 SGDLS and CDR2 YYNGEE. The CDR3 protein is CVSSVEQGSNTEAFF. The CDR3 bases are TGTGTCAGCAGCGTAGAACAGGGCTCGAACACTGAAGCTTTCTTT.

This clonotype was seen ten or more times. The CDR3 DNA follows: TGTGCCAGCAGATCCACCGGGACAGGGGATTTAGAGACCCAGTACTTC. Its translation is CASRSTGTGDLETQYF. The chain recombines TRBV7-9 with TRBJ2-5; 10 bases are shared with TRBD1. CDR1 and CDR2 (germline): SEHNR, FQNEAQ (reference sequence). V was pared by 6 bases and J by 4 bases, with 11 bases of the junction left unmatched. The CDR3 contains 16 residues. The variable domain in full, with the rest retrieved from reference TRBV7-9 and TRBJ2-5, is DTGVSQNPRHKITKRGQNVTFRCDPISEHNRLYWYRQTLGQGPEFLTYFQNEAQLEKSRLLSDRFSAERPKGSFSTLEIQRTEQGDSAMYLCASRSTGTGDLETQYFGPGTRLLVL.

The sample holds many counts of this clonotype. V is TRBV5-1 and J is TRBJ2-3; 13 bases are a match to TRBD2. CDR1 and CDR2 from the germline V gene are SGHRS and YFSETQ. CDR3 length equals 16 residues. Losses at the gene ends were 5 bases for V and 1 base for J; bases not matched to a gene: 4. The CDR3 DNA sequence: TGCGCCAGCAGGGAGGGGACTAGCGGGGGCACAGATACGCAGTATTTT. Protein: CASREGTSGGTDTQYF.

This clonotype was seen repeatedly, ten times or more. The chain employs TRBV11-2 and TRBJ2-1; D call uncertain. The germline V and J ends were trimmed by 3 bases and 0 bases, with 9 bases remaining between them. The germline V gene has CDR1 SGHAT and CDR2 FQNNGV. This CDR3 contains 15 residues. This CDR3 reads CASSFSGSSYNEQFF. CDR3 nucleotides: TGTGCCAGCAGCTTTTCCGGGTCCTCCTACAATGAGCAGTTCTTC.

This clonotype was counted at least ten times. The J gene is TRBJ2-3, the V gene TRBV7-9; 10 bases agree with TRBD1. With 5 bases clipped from V and 0 bases from J, the junction kept 5 bases outside the gene matches. The germline V gene encodes CDR1 SEHNR and CDR2 FQNEAQ (reference sequence). The CDR3 is 16 amino acids. DNA for the CDR3: TGTGCCAGCAGCGGCAGGACAGGGGGTAGCACAGATACGCAGTATTTT. Amino acids: CASSGRTGGSTDTQYF.

Ten or more counts support this clonotype. The J gene is TRBJ1-1, the V gene TRBV7-9; D is unresolved. Trimming cost V 6 bases and J 1 base, with 6 bases left between them. CDR3 length: 12 residues. In germline, CDR1 is SEHNR, CDR2 FQNEAQ (reference sequence). The CDR3 DNA reads TGTGCCAGCAGGTCGGGGAACACTGAAGCTTTCTTT. It codes for CASRSGNTEAFF. Supplemented by reference TRBV7-9 and TRBJ1-1, the full variable domain reads DTGVSQNPRHKITKRGQNVTFRCDPISEHNRLYWYRQTLGQGPEFLTYFQNEAQLEKSRLLSDRFSAERPKGSFSTLEIQRTEQGDSAMYLCASRSGNTEAFFGQGTRLTVV.

This clonotype occurred many times. The V call is TRBV5-4, the J call TRBJ2-7; 10 bases fit TRBD1. Per germline, CDR1 SGHNT and CDR2 YYREEE (reference sequence). The CDR3 loop spans 14 amino acids. V lost 0 bases to trimming and J lost 7 bases; unmatched junction nucleotides: 4. In nucleotides, the CDR3 is TGTGCCAGCAGCTTGGGACAGGGGGCGCGGGAGCAGTACTTC. This codes for CASSLGQGAREQYF.

This clonotype occurred many times. The gene calls are TRBV2 and TRBJ2-2; 8 positions agree with TRBD1. J was trimmed by 5 bases and V by 6 bases; bases with no gene match: 8. Looked up from germline, CDR1 is SNHLY and CDR2 is FYNNEI. The CDR3 loop spans 15 amino acids. In nucleotides, the CDR3 is TGTGCCAGCAGGATGGCAGGGGGCCGAACCGGGGAGCTGTTTTTT. Translation: CASRMAGGRTGELFF.

This clonotype was recorded only once. A much larger clone sits a single nucleotide away, making a read error possible. The rearrangement joins TRBV7-9 to TRBJ2-2, with D possibly matching TRBD2 (7 bases). CDR3 length: 15 amino acids. CDR1 and CDR2 from the germline V gene are SEHNR and FQNEAQ (reference sequence). With 5 bases removed from V and 4 bases from J, the gap between germline ends came to 14 bases. The CDR3 DNA reads TGTGCCAGCAGCCCCCGGGGGGCAACCACCGGGGAGCTGTTTTTT. Translated: CASSPRGATTGELFF. Full variable domain (outside the CDR3, taken from reference TRBV7-9 and TRBJ2-2): DTGVSQNPRHKITKRGQNVTFRCDPISEHNRLYWYRQTLGQGPEFLTYFQNEAQLEKSRLLSDRFSAERPKGSFSTLEIQRTEQGDSAMYLCASSPRGATTGELFFGEGSRLTVL.

This clonotype was seen at least ten times. This sequence joins TRBV29-1 and TRBJ2-5, with 7 bases matching TRBD1. Trimming cost V 4 bases and J 4 bases; bases outside gene matches: 9. The V gene's germline CDR1 is SQVTM and CDR2 ANQGSEA. The CDR3 runs to 14 residues. The CDR3 reads CSVVVLGGAETQYF. In nucleotides, the CDR3 is TGCAGCGTTGTGGTACTAGGGGGCGCAGAGACCCAGTACTTC. Supplemented by reference TRBV29-1 and TRBJ2-5, the full variable domain reads SAVISQKPSRDICQRGTSLTIQCQVDSQVTMMFWYRQQPGQSLTLIATANQGSEATYESGFVIDKFPISRPNLTFSTLTVSNMSPEDSSIYLCSVVVLGGAETQYFGPGTRLLVL.

This clonotype was counted ten times or more. The chain links TRBV20-1 to TRBJ2-7, with D possibly being TRBD2 (6 bases). Trimming left V 1 base short and J 2 bases short, with 6 bases between. The CDR3 extends over 12 amino acids. Germline V gene lookup returns CDR1 DFQATT and CDR2 SNEGSKA (reference sequence). CDR3 protein: CSARAGAYEQYF. CDR3 DNA: TGCAGTGCTAGAGCGGGGGCCTACGAGCAGTACTTC.

This clonotype appeared many times. This chain uses TRBV7-9 with TRBJ1-1, with D unclear. The germline V and J ends were trimmed by 4 bases and 4 bases, with 10 bases remaining between them. The CDR3 is 13 amino acids. Germline values: CDR1 SEHNR, CDR2 FQNEAQ (reference sequence). The CDR3 coding sequence is TGTGCCAGCAGCTCCCCCTTGGTCACTGAAGCTTTCTTT. Translated: CASSSPLVTEAFF.

This chain links TRBV19 with TRBJ2-5, with TRBD2 matching 7 bases. Trimming removed 5 bases from V and 6 bases from J; junction bases left unmatched: 18. Germline CDR1 and CDR2: LNHDA and SQIVND (reference sequence). The CDR3 runs 17 residues. The CDR3 reads CASSSYPGGGNQQTQYF. For the CDR3, the DNA is TGTGCCAGTAGTTCATACCCTGGCGGGGGAAATCAGCAGACCCAGTACTTC.

Regarding this clonotype: A much larger clone differs by one base, so this may be a read error. CDR3 sequence reads: CARSPHGDGQPQHF. CDR3 DNA: TGTGCCCGCAGCCCCCATGGGGATGGTCAGCCCCAGCATTTT. This chain joins TRBV9 and TRBJ1-5; D is uncertain. CDR3 length: 14 amino acids. Looked up from germline, CDR1 is SGDLS and CDR2 is YYNGEE.

Details on this clonotype: Relative to the germline gene, one junction end is altered; a read error may explain this. The CDR3 DNA is TGTGCCGGCAGCCCCACAGGTGGGGGAGGCACTGAAGCTTTCTTT. Translating it yields CAGSPTGGGGTEAFF. The chain employs TRBV12-3 or TRBV12-4 and TRBJ1-1, with D possibly being TRBD1 (5 bases). This CDR3 contains 15 residues.

The CDR3 nucleotides are TGTGCCAGCAGTTGGGGGACTAGCGGGACTAGCACAGATACGCAGTATTTT. This translates into CASSWGTSGTSTDTQYF. This rearrangement joins TRBV6-5 to TRBJ2-3, with TRBD2 matching over 13 bases. Trimming took 4 bases from V and 0 from J; bases not matched to a gene: 4. The germline CDR1 and CDR2 sequences are MNHEY and SVGAGI. This CDR3 has 17 amino acids.

Of note for this clonotype: Possible read error: a much larger clone is one base away. The CDR3 carries no conserved terminal phenylalanine or tryptophan, so it likely arises from a read error. The V call is TRBV28, the J call TRBJ2-1; D gene ambiguous. Germline CDR1 reads MDHEN; CDR2 reads SYDVKM. This CDR3 is built from 17 residues. The V gene lost 10 bases and the J gene lost 2 bases, with 24 bases spanning the gap. The CDR3 nucleotides read TGTGCCATCCGGTGGGGTATTTCTAAAGCCCCCTACAATGAGCAGTTCTCC. Translated: CAIRWGISKAPYNEQFS.

This clonotype was picked up one time. V usage is TRBV29-1 and J usage is TRBJ2-1, with TRBD2 matching over 8 bases. Trimming at V came to 7 bases and at J to 6 bases, leaving 11 bases not matched to a gene. The CDR3 consists of 14 residues. Germline V gives CDR1 SQVTM, CDR2 ANQGSEA. CDR3 in DNA: TGCAGCGCTGAGGGGGGACTAGGGTTCAATGAGCAGTTCTTC. This gives the protein CSAEGGLGFNEQFF.